This T cell receptor beta chain was sequenced in a study of blood T cells in healthy people across ages. Study outcomes and limitations: Both naive CD4+ cell counts and diversity were greater in long-lived donors than in aged donors. Across samples, TCR beta diversity tracked strongly with naive T cell percentage.

Primers used in a second PCR of about 7 to 11 cycles were a sample-barcoded 5' primer and a J-beta primer mix. Each CDR3 protein gets one entry after TCRdb re-called the 5' RACE reads with MiXCR. The data show about 840,000 distinct CDR3 sequences, with just under 30% seen just once and roughly 10% held by the top ten. About this clonotype itself: Its antigen is not known.

These data also featured in a second study, about T cells of mothers and their children. This second study notes: The authors used all extracted RNA for cDNA synthesis, at roughly 1.5 ug per 15 ul. Microchimeric T cell clones that persisted were not detected.

This TCR came from a woman between 40 and 50 years old in good health. The sequenced material came from blood.

CDR3 residues: CASSQDWISGGGSTQYF. The DNA for the CDR3 is TGCGCCAGCAGCCAAGATTGGATTAGCGGGGGGGGGAGTACGCAGTATTTT. The J gene is TRBJ2-3, the V gene TRBV4-1; TRBD2 agrees at 11 bases. Germline V CDR1 and CDR2: MGHRA, YSYEKL. The CDR3 spans 17 residues. V was clipped by 0 bases and J by 8 bases; unmatched bases: 10.